Given below is one T cell receptor (beta chain) in context. Its recognized antigen is unknown. No per-base quality is available; no much larger clone lies one base away. This record comes from a study of blood T cell repertoires in COVID-19 (dated by TCRdb to 2020 to 2021). About the study as a whole: Collaborator samples came from the United States, Italy and Spain and covered acute and convalescent phases of COVID-19. The prospective study material was composed of cDNA or gDNA derived from T cells, B-cell-depleted T cells, or PBMCs. The dataset comprised deeply sampled blood TCRbeta repertoires from subjects exposed to, actively infected with, or recovered from COVID-19. The repertoires were released in a freely available public database intended as a resource for research on the immune response to SARS-CoV-2. The samples were drawn from the first 160 participants of the ongoing ImmuneRACE study and from 1,254 subjects provided by 6 global collaborators. Nearly every sample came with metadata listing a de-identified subject ID, COVID-19 status, age in years and sex. Where available, HLA class I and class II types were taken from metadata supplied by the sample provider and were not determined by assay-based typing. Beyond this particular receptor, the publication reports: Clinical and demographic metadata were provided uncurated, with the amount varying by source and participant.

One collaborating source in Seattle enrolled patients while the patients were actively infected and followed the patients over time throughout the course of disease. Collaborating institutions collected whole blood in K2EDTA tubes following their own protocols. For TCRbeta analysis, collaborators shipped samples as frozen whole blood, isolated PBMCs, or DNA extracted from either of those sample types. CDR1 and CDR2 (MNHEY, SMNVEV) derive from the germline V gene (reference sequence). V is shortened by 6 bases, J by 6 bases, and the region joining them spans 14 bases. The CDR3 has 13 amino acids, counting the end cysteine and phenylalanine. Kept here is only the CDR3 DNA, which spans 39 bases and is read in frame from base 1. TCRbeta CDR3 regions were amplified from genomic DNA using the immunoSEQ Assay, a bias-controlled multiplex PCR. The published analysis was carried out like this. Nucleated cell counts per sample were estimated from amplification of reference gene primers within the assay. To quantify the absolute abundance of each unique TCRbeta CDR3 rearrangement, sequence reads were collapsed and filtered. For each sample, productive Simpson clonality was calculated by taking the square root of Simpson's diversity index across productive rearrangements. TCRdb holds this immuneACCESS table with in-frame rearrangements only. Some clones are missing; in checked studies, unresolved V genes explain under half, and the rest has no known cause. For V, J and clone size, that table is used; D and trimming come from the DNA. The sample table holds about 160,000 clones, of which roughly 88% were seen once. 5.5% to 8% of the sample rests with the top ten.

The source of this sequence is an elderly man with COVID-19, enrolled during active disease. Sequencing was carried out using peripheral blood. Here the chain combines TRBV27 and TRBJ1-1, with TRBD1 tentatively as D gene (5 bases match). The CDR3 has the sequence CASRREGFAEAFF. The DNA sequence follows: TGTGCCAGCAGAAGGGAGGGGTTCGCTGAAGCTTTCTTT.